The 23 T cell receptor beta chains given below trace back to one sample, sequenced in a study of T cells in Graves' hyperthyroidism and ophthalmopathy. Amplified TCR beta CDR3 regions derived from RNA transcripts. The TCR CDR3 first-round RT-PCR relied on the HTBI primer set. MiXCR, applied by TCRdb to the multiplex PCR reads, yields one record per CDR3 protein. The sample lists 500,000 to 600,000 distinct CDR3 sequences; around 15% were seen once. Sequencing input: blood. These receptors were taken from a woman between 18 and 29 years old with Graves' hyperthyroidism.

This chain links TRBV12-5 with TRBJ1-1; D uncertain. This CDR3 comprises 12 residues. V lost 0 bases, J lost 6 bases, and 5 bases lay in between. CDR1 is LGHNT and CDR2 is FRNRAP in the germline V gene. In DNA, the CDR3 is TGTGCTAGTGGTTTGGTATTTGCTGAAGCTTTCTTT. This sequence encodes CASGLVFAEAFF.

This clonotype was seen more than once but under ten times. V usage is TRBV6-1 and J usage is TRBJ2-1, with D unclear. CDR3 length equals 14 residues. The germline V gene has CDR1 MNHNS and CDR2 SASEGT. Trimming left V 10 bases short and J 0 bases short, with 13 bases between. CDR3 amino acids: CATQVLSSYNEQFF. In DNA form, the CDR3 reads TGTGCCACCCAGGTGCTCAGCTCCTACAATGAGCAGTTCTTC.

V is TRBV5-8 and J is TRBJ2-5; D is perhaps TRBD1 (6 bases). Deletions cut 4 bases from V and 3 bases from J, with 16 bases between. There are 15 residues in the CDR3. Germline-derived CDR1 and CDR2 are SGHTS and YDEGEE. CDR3 in DNA: TGTGCCAGCAGCCTAACCCGGACAGAAAAAGAGACCCAGTACTTC. Its translation: CASSLTRTEKETQYF.

In its sample, this clonotype was seen a few times. The chain is built from TRBV4-3 and TRBJ2-3, with D perhaps TRBD2 (6 bases). The CDR3 is made up of 15 amino acids. V dropped 0 bases and J dropped 2 bases, with 9 bases sitting between them. Germline lookup yields CDR1 LGHNA and CDR2 YSLEER. DNA of the CDR3: TGCGCCAGCAGCCAAGATCGGGACTTCACAGATACGCAGTATTTT. Translating gives CASSQDRDFTDTQYF.

The chain links TRBV12-3 or TRBV12-4 to TRBJ1-5; D is unclear. Trimming cost V 5 bases and J 7 bases, with 15 bases left between them. The length of the CDR3 is 14 residues. The CDR3 loop reads CASSPGAGSQPQHF. In nucleotides, the CDR3 is TGTGCCAGCAGTCCCGGCGCGGGAAGCCAGCCCCAGCATTTT.

This clonotype has a count of ten or more. The chain employs TRBV28 and TRBJ2-7, with TRBD2 matching over 13 bases. This CDR3 has 16 residues. Looked up from germline, CDR1 is MDHEN and CDR2 is SYDVKM. Unmatched junction bases numbered 12, after V lost 6 bases and J lost 7 bases. CDR3 in amino acids: CASSLRGLAGAWEQYF. For the CDR3, the DNA is TGTGCCAGCAGCCTCCGAGGACTAGCGGGAGCTTGGGAGCAGTACTTC.

V and J are TRBV5-1 and TRBJ1-4, with 9 bases that match TRBD1. The V gene's germline CDR1 is SGHRS and CDR2 YFSETQ. The CDR3 runs 16 residues. J lost 7 bases, V lost 4 bases, and 11 bases had no gene match. The CDR3 coding sequence is TGCGCCAGCAGCCCCACGACAGGGGGGACGGGTGAAAAACTGTTTTTT. Amino acid sequence: CASSPTTGGTGEKLFF.

J is TRBJ1-2 and V is TRBV7-2; 8 bases match TRBD1. The CDR3 length is 14 residues. The V gene's germline CDR1 is SGHTA and CDR2 FQGNSA. Losses at the gene ends were 5 bases for V and 7 bases for J; bases not matched to a gene: 9. Written as DNA, the CDR3 is TGTGCCAGCAGCCGTACGCCCGGGACAGGTGGCTACACCTTC. It yields the protein CASSRTPGTGGYTF. Variable domain in full (rest from reference TRBV7-2 and TRBJ1-2): GAGVSQSPSNKVTEKGKDVELRCDPISGHTALYWYRQSLGQGLEFLIYFQGNSAPDKSGLPSDRFSAERTGGSVSTLTIQRTQQEDSAVYLCASSRTPGTGGYTFGSGTRLTVV.

The chain is built from TRBV30 and TRBJ2-3; either TRBD1 or TRBD2 may supply D (5 bases each). Germline V CDR1 and CDR2: GTSNPN, SVGIG (reference sequence). CDR3 length: 14 residues. Trimming removed 4 bases at V and 0 bases at J, with 11 bases between. The CDR3 spells CAWIRDHSTDTQYF. The CDR3, as DNA: TGTGCCTGGATAAGGGACCATAGCACAGATACGCAGTATTTT.

This clonotype was counted ten times or more. This chain joins TRBV12-3 or TRBV12-4 and TRBJ2-3, with 8 bases that match TRBD2. V trimming: 2 bases; J trimming: 3 bases; junction bases outside the gene matches: 4. CDR3 length: 15 residues. The DNA of the CDR3 is TGTGCCAGCAGTTTACCGGGAGGGCTAACAGATACGCAGTATTTT. It codes for CASSLPGGLTDTQYF.

The chain has TRBV7-9 and TRBJ1-3; D not certain. The ends were cut back, 1 base at V and 3 bases at J, with 7 bases in the middle. Germline CDR1 SEHNR, CDR2 FQNEAQ (reference sequence). The CDR3 sequence is 14 residues long. The CDR3 bases are TGTGCCAGCAGCTTAGATTGGGGTGGAAACACCATATATTTT. Translating gives CASSLDWGGNTIYF.

This clonotype was counted ten times or more. The chain has TRBV29-1 and TRBJ2-7, with D possibly matching TRBD1 (6 bases). The CDR3 has 14 amino acids. V dropped 6 bases and J dropped 2 bases, with 17 bases sitting between them. From germline, CDR1 is SQVTM and CDR2 ANQGSEA. Written as DNA, the CDR3 is TGCAGCGTCCAAGACAGGATGGGTACCTACGAGCAGTACTTC. Its protein is CSVQDRMGTYEQYF.

This clonotype has ten or more counts. This chain uses TRBV12-3 or TRBV12-4 with TRBJ2-1, with D possibly matching TRBD2 (5 bases). The CDR3 is 11 residues long. With 2 bases removed from V and 13 bases from J, the gap between germline ends came to 9 bases. The CDR3 sequence: CASSLYGEQFF. The CDR3 DNA reads as TGTGCCAGCAGTTTATACGGGGAACAGTTCTTC.

This clonotype was detected many times. The chain is built from TRBV2 and TRBJ1-3; 7 nucleotides match TRBD1. The germline V gene encodes CDR1 SNHLY and CDR2 FYNNEI. V was pared by 7 bases and J by 2 bases, with 5 bases of the junction left unmatched. The CDR3 is made up of 14 amino acids. The CDR3 sequence is CASKSDRAGNTIYF. For the CDR3, the DNA is TGTGCCAGCAAAAGTGACAGGGCTGGAAACACCATATATTTT.

On this clonotype: At one end, the junction sequence differs from germline, possibly due to a read error. This sequence joins TRBV4-2 and TRBJ2-5, with 7 bases matching TRBD2. The CDR3 is 17 residues long. CDR1 LGHNA and CDR2 YNFKEQ come from the germline V gene. The CDR3 DNA reads TGTCCCAGCAGCCAAGGTAGAGCGGGATCGTCCGCGGAGACCCAGTACTTC. This sequence encodes CPSSQGRAGSSAETQYF.

Only a few counts were recorded for this clonotype. The J gene is TRBJ2-2, the V gene TRBV4-3; D is ambiguous. V was cut by 2 bases and J by 1 base, with 11 bases left in between. This CDR3 region has 16 residues. Per germline, CDR1 LGHNA and CDR2 YSLEER. The CDR3 bases are TGCGCCAGCAGCCAAAGAGGTCCGATGAACACCGGGGAGCTGTTTTTT. It specifies CASSQRGPMNTGELFF.

This chain uses TRBV30 with TRBJ2-3; D assignment may be TRBD1 or TRBD2 (5 bases each). V dropped 1 base and J dropped 2 bases, with 10 bases sitting between them. This CDR3 has 14 amino acids. Germline CDR1 is GTSNPN and CDR2 is SVGIG (reference sequence). CDR3 loop: CAWSATGATDTQYF. The CDR3, as DNA: TGTGCCTGGAGTGCTACCGGGGCCACAGATACGCAGTATTTT.

The chain combines TRBV29-1 with TRBJ1-1; 7 nucleotides line up with TRBD1. Germline V gene sequence: CDR1 SQVTM, CDR2 ANQGSEA. CDR3 length: 13 residues. The ends lost 4 bases at V and 1 base at J; junction bases unmatched: 3. The CDR3 is CSVVTGANTEAFF. The CDR3, as DNA: TGCAGCGTTGTTACAGGGGCGAACACTGAAGCTTTCTTT.

CDR3 amino acids: CASSQDPGVGLSTDTQYF. The CDR3 nucleotides read TGCGCCAGCAGCCAAGATCCGGGGGTGGGACTAAGCACAGATACGCAGTATTTT. This chain joins TRBV4-1 and TRBJ2-3; 7 bases align to TRBD2. The V gene end was trimmed by 0 bases and the J gene end by 0 bases; junction bases not matched to a gene: 9. The CDR3 consists of 18 residues. Germline values: CDR1 MGHRA, CDR2 YSYEKL.

This chain joins TRBV27 and TRBJ2-2; possibly TRBD1 or TRBD2 for D (6 bases each). The CDR3 consists of 13 residues. The V end lost 3 bases, the J end lost 14 bases, and 16 bases lay between the germline ends. Germline loops: CDR1 MNHEY, CDR2 SMNVEV (reference sequence). CDR3 residues: CASSFFPGEVLFF. Written as DNA, the CDR3 is TGTGCCAGCAGTTTCTTTCCAGGGGAGGTACTGTTTTTT.

This clonotype was seen only a few times. V is TRBV4-3 and J is TRBJ1-5; the D is unclear. This CDR3 has 20 residues. Germline CDR1 is LGHNA and CDR2 is YSLEER. The V and J ends lost 0 bases and 4 bases respectively, with 25 bases between them. CDR3 sequence (DNA): TGCGCCAGCAGCCAAGATATTCAGGTGGGATTCGCCGTGGAGAATCAGCCCCAGCATTTT. Translating gives CASSQDIQVGFAVENQPQHF.

The V gene is TRBV9, the J gene TRBJ2-2, with 9 bases matching TRBD1. From germline, CDR1 is SGDLS and CDR2 YYNGEE. With V trimmed by 2 bases and J by 5 bases, 10 bases remained unmatched. CDR3 length: 17 residues. As DNA, the CDR3 is TGTGCCAGCAGCGTTGCCGGGACAGGGACGACGACCGGGGAGCTGTTTTTT. This gives the protein CASSVAGTGTTTGELFF.

This clonotype was found many times. This chain uses TRBV12-3 or TRBV12-4 with TRBJ2-1, with D possibly being TRBD2 (6 bases). The CDR3 has 14 residues. The V end was cut by 4 bases, the J end by 7 bases, with 14 bases between. CDR3 coding DNA: TGTGCCAGCAGTTATATTGCCCGGGGGAATGAGCAGTTCTTC. Residues: CASSYIARGNEQFF.